Below are 32 T cell receptor beta chains sequenced from a single sample in a study of blood T cell repertoires in COVID-19. The protocol was immunoSEQ multiplex PCR, while the TCRdb copy is restricted to in-frame clones and leaves out a portion. The sample records 150,000 to 200,000 clones, about 77% being singletons. The specimen sequenced was PBMCs or T cells enriched from blood (not recorded which). The source of these receptors is a woman in her fifties or sixties with acute COVID-19.

This chain links TRBV27 with TRBJ2-4; TRBD1 matches at 9 bases. Germline V CDR1 and CDR2: MNHEY, SMNVEV (reference sequence). With 8 bases clipped from V and 1 base from J, the junction kept 9 bases outside the gene matches. This CDR3 is built from 16 residues. For the CDR3, the DNA is TGTGCCAGCCAGGGGGCCGGGACAGGGGCCAAAAACATTCAGTACTTC. The encoded protein is CASQGAGTGAKNIQYF.

This chain links TRBV27 with TRBJ1-6, with D perhaps TRBD1 (5 bases). The germline V gene encodes CDR1 MNHEY and CDR2 SMNVEV (reference sequence). CDR3 length: 16 amino acids. V lost 0 bases, J lost 4 bases, and 10 bases lay in between. The CDR3 is CASSLSSTVYNSPLHF. CDR3 DNA: TGTGCCAGCAGTTTATCTTCGACAGTATATAATTCACCCCTCCACTTT.

The V call is TRBV6-2 or TRBV6-3, the J call TRBJ2-5, with TRBD1 matching over 8 bases. V gave up 2 bases and J gave up 5 bases; unmatched junction bases: 4. Germline V gives CDR1 MNHEY, CDR2 SVGEGT. The CDR3 is 14 amino acids. CDR3 nucleotide sequence: TGTGCCAGCAGTTACATAGACAGGGGTGAGACCCAGTACTTC. The encoded protein is CASSYIDRGETQYF.

This clone was observed a handful of times. V usage is TRBV7-2 and J usage is TRBJ2-3; 9 nucleotides align to TRBD2. The germline gives CDR1 SGHTA, CDR2 FQGNSA. The CDR3 has 17 residues. With 2 bases clipped from V and 5 bases from J, the junction kept 11 bases outside the gene matches. The CDR3 DNA follows: TGTGCCAGCAGCTTATATTTGCGGGGGGGCGGTAGAGATACGCAGTATTTT. As protein: CASSLYLRGGGRDTQYF.

J is TRBJ2-7 and V is TRBV6-1; 8 bases line up with TRBD1. The ends lost 3 bases at V and 2 bases at J; junction bases unmatched: 9. CDR1 is MNHNS and CDR2 is SASEGT in the germline V gene. The CDR3 runs to 16 residues. The CDR3 sequence: CASSEPGGVRPYEQYV. The CDR3, as DNA: TGTGCCAGCAGTGAGCCAGGGGGCGTTCGCCCCTACGAGCAGTACGTC.

The chain joins TRBV11-3 to TRBJ1-6; 7 bases fit TRBD1. Germline-derived CDR1 and CDR2 are SGHNT and YENEEA. This CDR3 has 16 amino acids. V dropped 5 bases and J dropped 5; count of bases not matched to a gene: 9. The CDR3 DNA sequence: TGTGCCAGCAGCCAGGGGGGCCCCACTAATAATTCACCCCTCCACTTT. The encoded protein is CASSQGGPTNNSPLHF.

V and J are TRBV4-1 and TRBJ2-2; weak D call: TRBD1 (5 bases). V was trimmed by 1 base and J by 8 bases, leaving 17 bases between them. The CDR3 has 16 residues. The germline V gene has CDR1 MGHRA and CDR2 YSYEKL. DNA of the CDR3: TGCGCCAGCAGCCAAGTGACCCCGTTTAGGACAGGGGAGCTGTTTTTT. Translated: CASSQVTPFRTGELFF.

The J gene is TRBJ2-4, the V gene TRBV7-2; the match to TRBD2 covers 10 bases. There are 17 residues in the CDR3. The V gene end was trimmed by 2 bases and the J gene end by 2 bases; junction bases not matched to a gene: 6. Per germline, CDR1 SGHTA and CDR2 FQGNSA. CDR3 sequence (DNA): TGTGCCAGCAGCTTACGGGGTAGCGGGGGGACCAAAAACATTCAGTACTTC. This translates into CASSLRGSGGTKNIQYF. Full variable domain (outside the CDR3, taken from reference TRBV7-2 and TRBJ2-4): GAGVSQSPSNKVTEKGKDVELRCDPISGHTALYWYRQSLGQGLEFLIYFQGNSAPDKSGLPSDRFSAERTGGSVSTLTIQRTQQEDSAVYLCASSLRGSGGTKNIQYFGAGTRLSVL.

The V gene is TRBV7-2, the J gene TRBJ2-5; 8 bases agree with TRBD2. The V segment lost 5 bases and the J segment 5 bases; nucleotides outside the gene matches: 10. Germline V gene sequence: CDR1 SGHTA, CDR2 FQGNSA. The CDR3 runs to 15 residues. The CDR3 bases are TGTGCCAGCAGCAAATCGGGGGGGCCGGCTGAGACCCAGTACTTC. Protein product: CASSKSGGPAETQYF.

This clone was found many times. J is TRBJ1-3 and V is TRBV5-1; possible D gene TRBD1, 5 bases. This CDR3 comprises 14 residues. From germline, CDR1 is SGHRS and CDR2 YFSETQ. V lost 6 bases and J 3 bases, leaving 13 bases between the germline ends. The CDR3 bases are TGCGCCAGCACCTTCGGGGGGAGTGGAAACACCATATATTTT. Translated, it gives CASTFGGSGNTIYF.

This chain uses TRBV4-3 with TRBJ1-3; D perhaps matches TRBD1 (6 bases). Germline loops: CDR1 LGHNA, CDR2 YSLEER. The CDR3 loop spans 16 amino acids. V dropped 2 bases and J dropped 1 base, with 12 bases sitting between them. The CDR3 DNA reads as TGCGCCAGCAGCCAAAACAGGGTACTATCTGGAAACACCATATATTTT. Its translation: CASSQNRVLSGNTIYF.

This clone was detected only a few times. The CDR3 DNA reads TGTGCCAGCACCTGGACAGGACCCTACAATGAGCAGTTCTTC. Encoded protein: CASTWTGPYNEQFF. The chain uses TRBV28 and TRBJ2-1; the match to TRBD1 covers 7 bases. J lost 2 bases, V lost 7 bases, and 5 bases had no gene match. Germline lookup yields CDR1 MDHEN and CDR2 SYDVKM. The CDR3 is made up of 14 amino acids.

V usage is TRBV18 and J usage is TRBJ2-1; 13 bases fit TRBD2. V gave up 3 bases and J gave up 9 bases; unmatched junction bases: 8. The length of the CDR3 is 16 residues. Per the germline V gene, CDR1 is KGHSH and CDR2 is LQKENI. The CDR3 DNA sequence: TGTGCCAGCTCACCTCCGGGACTAGCGGGAAACGGTGAGCAGTTCTTC. This codes for CASSPPGLAGNGEQFF. The full variable domain, rest sourced from reference TRBV18 and TRBJ2-1, is NAGVMQNPRHLVRRRGQEARLRCSPMKGHSHVYWYRQLPEEGLKFMVYLQKENIIDESGMPKERFSAEFPKEGPSILRIQQVVRGDSAAYFCASSPPGLAGNGEQFFGPGTRLTVL.

There are a few counts of this clone. The chain joins TRBV6-4 to TRBJ2-1; a possible D gene is TRBD2 (7 bases). The germline gives CDR1 MRHNA, CDR2 SNTAGT. This CDR3 region has 17 residues. V dropped 2 bases and J dropped 6 bases, with 20 bases sitting between them. CDR3 sequence reads: CASSDTAGATRPNEQFF. CDR3 nucleotide sequence: TGTGCCAGCAGTGACACGGCGGGGGCTACCCGCCCCAATGAGCAGTTCTTC.

The genes are TRBV28 and TRBJ2-7, with 9 bases fitting TRBD2. This CDR3 is 13 amino acids long. Germline lookup yields CDR1 MDHEN and CDR2 SYDVKM. Trimming took 7 bases from V and 4 from J; bases not matched to a gene: 5. The CDR3 region has the DNA TGTGCCAGCAAGCTAGCGGGGTTATACGAGCAGTACGTC. Its protein product is CASKLAGLYEQYV.

This chain connects TRBV28 to TRBJ2-5; 7 bases map to TRBD2. The germline V gene encodes CDR1 MDHEN and CDR2 SYDVKM. The CDR3 length is 17 residues. V shed 8 bases, J shed 0 bases, and the junction held 15 bases outside the gene matches. The CDR3 here is CASASGGVARYQETQYF. CDR3 sequence (DNA): TGTGCCAGCGCCTCTGGGGGGGTAGCGAGGTACCAAGAGACCCAGTACTTC.

The chain uses TRBV10-1 and TRBJ2-3; D perhaps matches TRBD1 (5 bases). The CDR3 totals 13 residues. V lost 7 bases and J lost 2, with 10 bases in between. The germline V gene has CDR1 WNHNN and CDR2 SYGVQD (reference sequence). CDR3 region: CASNRGYTDTQYF. As DNA, the CDR3 is TGCGCCAGCAATAGGGGATACACAGATACGCAGTATTTT.

This clone was recorded a few times. This chain uses TRBV5-6 with TRBJ1-1; possibly TRBD1 for D (5 bases). The CDR3 sequence is 13 residues long. Germline CDR1 reads SGHDT; CDR2 reads YYEEEE. V lost 3 bases and J 7 bases, leaving 13 bases between the germline ends. This chain's CDR3 is CASSSDSPYEAFF. DNA of the CDR3: TGTGCCAGCAGCTCCGACAGCCCCTATGAAGCTTTCTTT.

The chain combines TRBV27 with TRBJ1-2; D perhaps matches TRBD1 (5 bases). CDR1 MNHEY and CDR2 SMNVEV come from the germline V gene (reference sequence). The V and J ends lost 3 bases and 6 bases respectively, with 14 bases between them. This CDR3 is built from 14 residues. This chain's CDR3 is CASSFTNRRDGYTF. The CDR3 DNA reads as TGTGCCAGCAGTTTCACTAACAGGAGGGATGGCTACACCTTC.

The J gene is TRBJ1-3, the V gene TRBV24-1; 8 positions agree with TRBD1. V shed 3 bases and J 4 bases; nucleotides not matched to a gene: 10. This CDR3 has 17 amino acids. Looked up from germline, CDR1 is KGHDR and CDR2 is SFDVKD. The CDR3 reads CATSDPSETGDGNTIYF. The CDR3 DNA reads TGTGCCACCAGTGATCCCTCTGAGACAGGGGACGGAAACACCATATATTTT.

This chain uses TRBV4-3 with TRBJ2-1, with TRBD2 matching over 8 bases. This CDR3 has 16 amino acids. Per germline, CDR1 LGHNA and CDR2 YSLEER. Trimming took 0 bases from V and 4 from J; bases not matched to a gene: 5. CDR3 loop: CASSQDPAGEYNEQFF. CDR3 nucleotide sequence: TGCGCCAGCAGCCAAGATCCAGCGGGGGAATACAATGAGCAGTTCTTC.

There are a few counts of this clone. The J gene is TRBJ1-2, the V gene TRBV3-1 (or the pseudogene TRBV3-2); 7 bases map to TRBD1. This CDR3 is 13 amino acids long. Trimming took 6 bases from V and 7 from J; bases not matched to a gene: 8. CDR1 and CDR2 (germline): LGHDT, YNNKEL (reference sequence). The CDR3, as DNA: TGTGCCAGCAGGCTTCCGGGACAGTCTGGCTACACCTTC. Translated: CASRLPGQSGYTF.

This clone was found once. The chain recombines TRBV9 with TRBJ1-2; the match to TRBD1 covers 7 bases. This CDR3 has 17 residues. Losses at the gene ends were 0 bases for V and 4 bases for J; bases not matched to a gene: 12. CDR1 and CDR2 (germline): SGDLS, YYNGEE. DNA for the CDR3: TGTGCCAGCAGCGTAGTATCAGAGGGGGCTAATCCCTATGGCTACACCTTC. It is translated as CASSVVSEGANPYGYTF.

The rearrangement links TRBV2 to TRBJ1-2; 7 positions match TRBD1. This CDR3 contains 14 residues. Germline CDR1 is SNHLY and CDR2 is FYNNEI. Trimming took 7 bases from V and 3 from J; bases not matched to a gene: 8. CDR3 nucleotides: TGTGCCAGCAAGAGGGGGACAGAGGACTATGGCTACACCTTC. Its translation is CASKRGTEDYGYTF.

The chain links TRBV18 to TRBJ2-5; tentative D call: TRBD1 (6 bases). Germline V gene lookup returns CDR1 KGHSH and CDR2 LQKENI. This CDR3 is 14 amino acids long. Trimming left V 3 bases short and J 2 bases short, with 10 bases between. CDR3: CASSPGQKQETQYF. The CDR3 DNA reads TGTGCCAGCTCACCCGGACAGAAACAAGAGACCCAGTACTTC.

The V and J genes are TRBV19 and TRBJ2-3; TRBD2 agrees at 10 bases. There are 16 residues in the CDR3. CDR1 and CDR2 from the germline V gene are LNHDA and SQIVND (reference sequence). V gave up 5 bases and J gave up 1 base; unmatched junction bases: 6. The CDR3: CASSSKTSGGTDTQYF. The CDR3 DNA reads as TGTGCCAGTAGTTCGAAAACTAGCGGGGGCACAGATACGCAGTATTTT.

The rearrangement links TRBV5-4 to TRBJ1-3; D is possibly TRBD1 (6 bases). The CDR3 is 17 amino acids. The germline V gene encodes CDR1 SGHNT and CDR2 YYREEE (reference sequence). The V and J ends lost 4 bases and 4 bases respectively, with 21 bases between them. The CDR3 is CASSLLGGRAVGNTIYF. CDR3 nucleotides: TGTGCCAGCAGCCTCTTGGGGGGGCGGGCCGTAGGAAACACCATATATTTT. Supplemented by reference TRBV5-4 and TRBJ1-3, the full variable domain reads ETGVTQSPTHLIKTRGQQVTLRCSSQSGHNTVSWYQQALGQGPQFIFQYYREEENGRGNFPPRFSGLQFPNYSSELNVNALELDDSALYLCASSLLGGRAVGNTIYFGEGSWLTVV.

This clone is a singleton in its sample. The chain recombines TRBV5-4 with TRBJ1-2; 8 bases fit TRBD1. Germline CDR1 SGHNT, CDR2 YYREEE (reference sequence). The CDR3 loop spans 14 amino acids. The J segment lost 7 bases and the V segment lost 9 bases, leaving 14 bases of the junction unmatched. Written as DNA, the CDR3 is TGTGCCATAACGCTTGACAGGGGAGGATCTGGCTACACCTTC. Amino acids: CAITLDRGGSGYTF.

The genes are TRBV6-1 and TRBJ2-7, with no clear D. CDR3 size: 19 residues. Trimming stripped 4 bases from V and 4 bases from J, with 29 bases between. The germline gives CDR1 MNHNS, CDR2 SASEGT. CDR3 sequence reads: CASSAKQPFDPFGLYEQYV. The DNA for the CDR3 is TGTGCCAGCAGTGCCAAACAGCCCTTTGACCCCTTCGGCCTATACGAGCAGTACGTC.

The gene calls are TRBV2 and TRBJ1-4; TRBD1 agrees at 7 bases. CDR1 is SNHLY and CDR2 is FYNNEI in the germline V gene. Trimming took 6 bases from V and 4 from J; bases not matched to a gene: 8. The CDR3 is 15 amino acids. The CDR3 DNA follows: TGTGCCAGCAGCACCCGGGACAGTATTAATGAAAAACTGTTTTTT. Translated, it gives CASSTRDSINEKLFF.

This chain uses TRBV19 with TRBJ1-4; a weak D match, TRBD1 (6 bases). CDR1 LNHDA and CDR2 SQIVND come from the germline V gene (reference sequence). The CDR3 contains 15 residues. Between the trimmed V and J ends, which lost 2 bases and 2 bases, there was a span of 9 bases. The CDR3 DNA reads as TGTGCCAGTAGTATAAACACAGGGACTAATGAAAAACTGTTTTTT. This encodes CASSINTGTNEKLFF. The full variable domain, in which reference TRBV19 and TRBJ1-4 provide the parts outside the CDR3, is DGGITQSPKYLFRKEGQNVTLSCEQNLNHDAMYWYRQDPGQGLRLIYYSQIVNDFQKGDIAEGYSVSREKKESFPLTVTSAQKNPTAFYLCASSINTGTNEKLFFGSGTQLSVL.

The chain joins TRBV5-4 to TRBJ1-2; D possibly corresponds to TRBD1 (6 bases). V lost 2 bases, J lost 7 bases, and 21 bases lay in between. Per germline, CDR1 SGHNT and CDR2 YYREEE (reference sequence). The CDR3 extends over 16 amino acids. The CDR3 spells CASSFGGTGIQSGYTF. The CDR3 DNA follows: TGTGCCAGCAGCTTTGGGGGAACAGGGATACAAAGTGGCTACACCTTC.